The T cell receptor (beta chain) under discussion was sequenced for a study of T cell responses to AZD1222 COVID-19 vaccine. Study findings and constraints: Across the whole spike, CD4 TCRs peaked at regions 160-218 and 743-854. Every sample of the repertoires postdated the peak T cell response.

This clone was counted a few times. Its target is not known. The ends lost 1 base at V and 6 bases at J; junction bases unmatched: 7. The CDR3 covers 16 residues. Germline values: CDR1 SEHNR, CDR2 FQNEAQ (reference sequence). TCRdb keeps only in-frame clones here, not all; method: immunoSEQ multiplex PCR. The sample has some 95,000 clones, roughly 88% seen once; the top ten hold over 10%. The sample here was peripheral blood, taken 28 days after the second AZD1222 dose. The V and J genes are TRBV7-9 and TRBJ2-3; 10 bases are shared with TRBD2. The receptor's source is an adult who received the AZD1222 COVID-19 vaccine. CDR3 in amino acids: CASSLVLQAGGDTQYF. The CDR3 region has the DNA TGTGCCAGCAGCTTAGTTTTACAAGCGGGAGGGGATACGCAGTATTTT.